This T cell receptor (beta chain) was documented in a study of human T cells and chemical hapten exposure. Across the whole study: Sensitizing treatment utilized 2% DPC over a roughly 2 cm by roughly 2 cm portion of upper inner arm skin.

Time point indicated: pre-sensitization, week 0. The treatment: therapeutic diphenylcyclopropenone sensitization with weekly scalp DPC. Study findings and constraints: Controls formed significantly fewer large CDR3 similarity clusters than expanded TCRs did. Every donor had alopecia, and their immune response may therefore differ from healthy people's. Patch test score showed a positive correlation with PT1 expanded TCR counts.

TCRdb called the RACE reads again in MiXCR, with one record for every CDR3 protein. Among around 380,000 distinct CDR3 sequences, about 5% were seen once, and the ten largest hold around 8.8%. V was trimmed by 3 bases and J by 5 bases, leaving 16 bases between them. Germline V lookup: CDR1 SGHTA, CDR2 FQGNSA. The CDR3 runs to 15 residues. Worth noting for this clonotype: Antigen: not known.

This specimen consisted of whole blood, obtained in connection with sensitization to the hapten diphenylcyclopropenone (DPC). This TCR was recovered from a woman between 18 and 30 years old with alopecia areata. Some clones in this sample may be carry-over from other donors' samples. The V call is TRBV7-2, the J call TRBJ1-2; D is perhaps TRBD1 (5 bases). The CDR3 here is CASSFASQGLYGYTF. The CDR3, as DNA: TGTGCCAGCAGCTTTGCGTCCCAGGGCTTGTATGGCTACACCTTC.